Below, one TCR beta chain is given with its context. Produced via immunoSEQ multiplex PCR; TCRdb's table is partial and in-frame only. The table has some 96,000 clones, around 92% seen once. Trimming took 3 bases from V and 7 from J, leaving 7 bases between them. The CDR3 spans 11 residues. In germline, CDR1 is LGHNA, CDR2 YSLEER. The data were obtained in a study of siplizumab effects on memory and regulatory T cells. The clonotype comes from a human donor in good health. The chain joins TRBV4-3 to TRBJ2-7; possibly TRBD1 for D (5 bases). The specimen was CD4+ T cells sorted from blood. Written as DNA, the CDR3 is TGCGCCAGCAGCCAGGCAGGGGAGCAGTACTTC. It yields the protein CASSQAGEQYF.